The 24 T cell receptor beta chains reported below all come from one sample, sequenced in a study of T cell responses to AZD1222 COVID-19 vaccine (dated by TCRdb to 2020 to 2023). In the paper's terms, the time point label means: about 28 days (+/-7) after the second vaccine dose. The library was built by means of the immunoSEQ multiplex PCR assay. TCRdb stores this immuneACCESS table with in-frame sequences only. Part of the clones is absent; in the studies checked, under half of the shortfall reflects unresolved V genes, and no reason is known for the rest. This sample has tens of thousands of clones in its table, and nearly 90% of those were observed once. About 28% of the sample comes from the top ten. Source: peripheral blood, taken 28 days after the second AZD1222 dose. These receptors were collected from an adult who received the AZD1222 COVID-19 vaccine.

This chain uses TRBV19 with TRBJ1-1; TRBD1 might be the D (5 bases). The CDR3 covers 15 residues. Per germline, CDR1 LNHDA and CDR2 SQIVND (reference sequence). The V end lost 0 bases, the J end lost 4 bases, and 12 bases lay between the germline ends. The CDR3 spells CASSIEPGRGTEAFF. DNA for the CDR3: TGTGCCAGTAGTATAGAGCCGGGGCGGGGCACTGAAGCTTTCTTT. Supplemented by reference TRBV19 and TRBJ1-1, the full variable domain reads DGGITQSPKYLFRKEGQNVTLSCEQNLNHDAMYWYRQDPGQGLRLIYYSQIVNDFQKGDIAEGYSVSREKKESFPLTVTSAQKNPTAFYLCASSIEPGRGTEAFFGQGTRLTVV.

J is TRBJ1-4 and V is TRBV11-2; 9 positions agree with TRBD1. This CDR3 comprises 15 residues. V gave up 5 bases and J gave up 7 bases; unmatched junction bases: 8. CDR1 is SGHAT and CDR2 is FQNNGV in the germline V gene. CDR3 sequence: CASSAGQGWGEKLFF. The CDR3 nucleotides are TGTGCCAGCAGCGCCGGACAGGGGTGGGGTGAAAAACTGTTTTTT.

Details on this clone: A read error may account for a junction end that differs from germline. The chain couples TRBV6-1 to TRBJ1-2, with D unclear. This CDR3 has 15 amino acids. CDR1 is MNHNS, CDR2 SASEGT, per germline. CDR3 in DNA: TGTGCCAGCAGCGAAGACGGGGAAGTAGGATACGGCTACACCTTC. Amino acid sequence: CASSEDGEVGYGYTF.

The chain combines TRBV5-1 with TRBJ2-2; 10 bases map to TRBD2. CDR1 is SGHRS, CDR2 YFSETQ, per germline. This CDR3 spans 18 amino acids. J lost 1 base, V lost 1 base, and 7 bases had no gene match. The CDR3: CASSLLQLAGENTGELFF. The CDR3 nucleotides read TGCGCCAGCAGCTTGTTGCAGCTAGCGGGAGAGAACACCGGGGAGCTGTTTTTT. Full variable domain (remainder filled in from reference TRBV5-1 and TRBJ2-2): KAGVTQTPRYLIKTRGQQVTLSCSPISGHRSVSWYQQTPGQGLQFLFEYFSETQRNKGNFPGRFSGRQFSNSRSEMNVSTLELGDSALYLCASSLLQLAGENTGELFFGEGSRLTVL.

The chain is built from TRBV6-6 and TRBJ2-3; TRBD2 matches at 9 bases. Germline V gene sequence: CDR1 MNHNY, CDR2 SVGAGI (reference sequence). V was pared by 5 bases and J by 1 base, with 4 bases of the junction left unmatched. The CDR3 sequence is 15 residues long. The CDR3 sequence: CASSDVAGGTDTQYF. CDR3 in DNA: TGTGCCAGCAGTGACGTAGCGGGGGGCACAGATACGCAGTATTTT.

This chain links TRBV29-1 with TRBJ2-1; 7 bases are shared with TRBD1. The CDR3 covers 13 residues. V gave up 2 bases and J gave up 7 bases; unmatched junction bases: 5. The germline gives CDR1 SQVTM, CDR2 ANQGSEA. CDR3 nucleotides: TGCAGCGTTGAACAGGGGGTTGGAAATGAGCAGTTCTTC. It codes for CSVEQGVGNEQFF.

The rearrangement uses TRBV28 and TRBJ2-1, with D perhaps matching TRBD2 (5 bases). In germline, CDR1 is MDHEN, CDR2 SYDVKM. Trimming left V 6 bases short and J 3 bases short, with 18 bases between. This CDR3 has 16 residues. The CDR3 region has the DNA TGTGCCAGCAGAGCAACCGGGATACAGAACTACAATGAGCAGTTCTTC. It encodes CASRATGIQNYNEQFF.

The chain carries TRBV18 and TRBJ2-7; TRBD2 matches at 7 bases. CDR1 is KGHSH, CDR2 LQKENI, per germline. The V and J ends lost 4 bases and 7 bases, in that order; junction bases with no gene match: 7. CDR3 length equals 13 residues. In nucleotides, the CDR3 is TGTGCCAGCTCACGCGGGGGTACGGGGGAGCAGTACTTC. Protein product: CASSRGGTGEQYF.

The chain combines TRBV10-2 with TRBJ1-5; D not certain. V was pared by 5 bases and J by 4 bases, with 12 bases between. Per germline, CDR1 WSHSY and CDR2 SAAADI. The CDR3 has 14 residues. In nucleotides, the CDR3 is TGCGCCAGCAGTTCCTCCGGACGTAATCAGCCCCAGCATTTT. This encodes CASSSSGRNQPQHF.

The chain uses TRBV25-1 and TRBJ2-1; D remains ambiguous. V was shortened by 6 bases and J by 5 bases, with 5 bases between the two germline ends. The germline V gene has CDR1 MGHDK and CDR2 SYGVNS. The CDR3 has 11 amino acids. CDR3 nucleotide sequence: TGTGCCAGCAGGAACGACAATGAGCAGTTCTTC. Protein sequence: CASRNDNEQFF.

The chain uses TRBV6-2 or TRBV6-3 and TRBJ2-1; D may match TRBD1 or TRBD2 (5 bases each). CDR3 length equals 16 residues. In germline, CDR1 is MNHEY, CDR2 SVGEGT. Trimming shortened V by 6 bases and J by 5 bases, and 20 bases separated the two germline ends. CDR3 residues: CASSPGRAWGDNEQFF. In nucleotides, the CDR3 is TGTGCCAGCAGCCCGGGGCGGGCTTGGGGAGACAATGAGCAGTTCTTC.

The V call is TRBV6-5, the J call TRBJ2-2, with D possibly TRBD2 on 5 matching bases. The CDR3 loop spans 12 amino acids. Germline V gene sequence: CDR1 MNHEY, CDR2 SVGAGI. Trimming removed 8 bases from V and 3 bases from J, with 7 bases in between. The CDR3 sequence: CASGSYTGELFF. The DNA of the CDR3 is TGTGCCAGCGGGAGCTACACCGGGGAGCTGTTTTTT.

This clone was detected a few times. V gene TRBV9 combines with J gene TRBJ2-7, with D tentatively TRBD2 (6 bases). Germline CDR1 reads SGDLS; CDR2 reads YYNGEE. V was cut by 3 bases and J by 3 bases, with 13 bases left in between. This CDR3 comprises 14 residues. CDR3 DNA: TGTGCCAGCAGCGCCGAGCACGGGAGCTACGAGCAGTACTTC. It yields the protein CASSAEHGSYEQYF.

V gene TRBV11-3 combines with J gene TRBJ1-2; tentative D call: TRBD1 (5 bases). The CDR3 sequence is 13 residues long. The germline gives CDR1 SGHNT, CDR2 YENEEA. The V end was cut by 5 bases, the J end by 7 bases, with 14 bases between. The CDR3 coding sequence is TGTGCCAGCAGCCCGGGGGACGTATTTGGCTACACCTTC. Encoded protein: CASSPGDVFGYTF.

The chain employs TRBV7-9 and TRBJ2-1, with D uncertain. V gave up 0 bases and J gave up 1 base, with 4 bases separating them. Per the germline V gene, CDR1 is SEHNR and CDR2 is FQNEAQ (reference sequence). This CDR3 has 14 residues. CDR3 in DNA: TGTGCCAGCAGCTTAGCCCAGTCCTACAATGAGCAGTTCTTC. The encoded protein is CASSLAQSYNEQFF.

V and J are TRBV7-9 and TRBJ1-2; D gene ambiguous. CDR3 length equals 14 residues. Trimming shortened V by 5 bases and J by 3 bases, and 13 bases separated the two germline ends. Germline V gives CDR1 SEHNR, CDR2 FQNEAQ (reference sequence). The CDR3 DNA follows: TGTGCCAGCAGCAACGTAGGCAGAGACTATGGCTACACCTTC. It translates to CASSNVGRDYGYTF.

The V gene is TRBV11-3, the J gene TRBJ2-7; D call uncertain. Germline values: CDR1 SGHNT, CDR2 YENEEA. Deletions cut 1 base from V and 0 bases from J, with 4 bases between. This CDR3 region has 13 residues. The CDR3 spells CASSLGNSYEQYF. DNA of the CDR3: TGTGCCAGCAGCTTAGGCAACTCCTACGAGCAGTACTTC.

This chain uses TRBV20-1 with TRBJ1-2, with 7 bases aligning to TRBD1. V was pared by 7 bases and J by 4 bases, with 3 bases of the junction left unmatched. This CDR3 spans 11 amino acids. Looked up from germline, CDR1 is DFQATT and CDR2 is SNEGSKA (reference sequence). CDR3 sequence (DNA): TGCAGTGGCACAGGGGCCTATGGCTACACCTTC. As protein: CSGTGAYGYTF.

The count of this clone is one. J is TRBJ2-7 and V is TRBV6-1; 10 nucleotides line up with TRBD2. The CDR3 spans 16 residues. J lost 5 bases, V lost 0 bases, and 7 bases had no gene match. Germline lookup yields CDR1 MNHNS and CDR2 SASEGT. This CDR3 is CASSEARTSGKNEQYF. As DNA, the CDR3 is TGTGCCAGCAGTGAAGCGAGAACTAGCGGGAAAAACGAGCAGTACTTC.

The rearrangement uses TRBV7-2 and TRBJ1-1; D is undetermined. CDR1 and CDR2 from the germline V gene are SGHTA and FQGNSA. The V gene lost 1 base and the J gene lost 4 bases, with 10 bases spanning the gap. This CDR3 region has 14 residues. The CDR3 DNA reads TGTGCCAGCAGCTTAGAAGGATGGGGCACTGAAGCTTTCTTT. The encoded protein is CASSLEGWGTEAFF.

The chain carries TRBV6-5 and TRBJ1-2; 7 nucleotides match TRBD1. Unmatched junction bases numbered 8, after V lost 6 bases and J lost 4 bases. This CDR3 comprises 14 residues. In germline, CDR1 is MNHEY, CDR2 SVGAGI. In nucleotides, the CDR3 is TGTGCCAGCAGCCGGGCAGGGGGTGGCTATGGCTACACCTTC. This translates into CASSRAGGGYGYTF.

Concerning this clone: Other nucleotide sequences from this sample produce the same CDR3. CDR3 region: CASSPGQGVGQPQHF. CDR3 in DNA: TGTGCCAGCTCTCCGGGCCAGGGGGTGGGCCAGCCCCAGCATTTT. V gene TRBV18 combines with J gene TRBJ1-5; 7 nucleotides align to TRBD1. V trimming: 6 bases; J trimming: 7 bases; junction bases outside the gene matches: 12. Germline CDR1 reads KGHSH; CDR2 reads LQKENI. This CDR3 is built from 15 residues.

The chain joins TRBV7-2 to TRBJ1-5; D is ambiguous. The germline V gene encodes CDR1 SGHTA and CDR2 FQGNSA. This CDR3 is built from 14 residues. The V gene lost 5 bases and the J gene lost 7 bases, with 15 bases spanning the gap. The CDR3 DNA reads TGTGCCAGCAGCCGCGGGGTAGGGTACCAGCCCCAGCATTTT. Amino acids: CASSRGVGYQPQHF.

This CDR3 reads CASSLEPGRGNYGYTF. The CDR3 bases are TGCGCCAGCAGCTTGGAGCCAGGACGAGGTAACTATGGCTACACCTTC. The rearrangement uses TRBV5-1 and TRBJ1-2, with D uncertain. Trimming cost V 0 bases and J 1 base, with 13 bases left between them. This CDR3 contains 16 residues. Germline V gene data show CDR1 as SGHRS and CDR2 as YFSETQ.